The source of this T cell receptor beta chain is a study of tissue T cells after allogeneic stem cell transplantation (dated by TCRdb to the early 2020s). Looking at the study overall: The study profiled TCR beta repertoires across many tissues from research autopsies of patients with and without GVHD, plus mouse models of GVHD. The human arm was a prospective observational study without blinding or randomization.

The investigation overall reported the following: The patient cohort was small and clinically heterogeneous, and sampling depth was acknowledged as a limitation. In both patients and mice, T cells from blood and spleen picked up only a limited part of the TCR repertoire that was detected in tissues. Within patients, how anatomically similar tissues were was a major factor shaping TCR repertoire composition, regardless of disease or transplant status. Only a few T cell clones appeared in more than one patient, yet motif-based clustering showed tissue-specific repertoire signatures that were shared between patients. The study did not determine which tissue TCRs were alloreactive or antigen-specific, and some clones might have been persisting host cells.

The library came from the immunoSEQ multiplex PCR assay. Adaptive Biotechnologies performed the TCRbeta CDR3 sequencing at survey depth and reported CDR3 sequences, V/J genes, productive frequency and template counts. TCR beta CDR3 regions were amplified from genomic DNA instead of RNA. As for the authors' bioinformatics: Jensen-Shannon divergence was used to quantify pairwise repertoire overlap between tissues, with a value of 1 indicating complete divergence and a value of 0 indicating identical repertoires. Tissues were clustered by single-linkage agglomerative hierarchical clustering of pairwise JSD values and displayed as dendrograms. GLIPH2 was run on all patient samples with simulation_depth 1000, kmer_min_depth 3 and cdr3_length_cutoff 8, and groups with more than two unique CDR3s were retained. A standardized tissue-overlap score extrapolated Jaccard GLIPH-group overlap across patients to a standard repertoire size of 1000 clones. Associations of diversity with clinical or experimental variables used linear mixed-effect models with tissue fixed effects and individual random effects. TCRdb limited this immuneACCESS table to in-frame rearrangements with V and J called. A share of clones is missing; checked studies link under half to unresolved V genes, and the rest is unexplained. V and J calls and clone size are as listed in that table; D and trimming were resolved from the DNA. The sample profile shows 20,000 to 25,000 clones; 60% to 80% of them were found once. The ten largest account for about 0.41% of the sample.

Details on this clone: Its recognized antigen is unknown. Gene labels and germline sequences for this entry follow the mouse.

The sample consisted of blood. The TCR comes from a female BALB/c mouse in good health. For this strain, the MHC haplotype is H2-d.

The CDR3 here reads CASSLHRGEVFF. The sequenced part of the CDR3 DNA is TGTGCCAGCAGTCTACACAGGGGAGAAGTCTTC. Here the chain combines TRBV19 and TRBJ1-1, with 7 bases aligning to TRBD1. The read stops 1 residue short of the end of the CDR3; the missing end is completed from the germline J gene. The CDR3 runs 12 residues from the cysteine to the phenylalanine. Of the CDR3's DNA, 33 bases were read; they are in frame from base 1. Trimming leaves V shorter by 4 bases and J shorter by 7 bases, with the junction holding 4 bases beyond the gene matches. From the germline V gene (reference sequence), CDR1 is FNHDT and CDR2 is SITEND. The CDR3, completed at both ends by the reference TRBV19 and TRBJ1-1 genes, gives the full variable domain GGIITQTPKFLIGQEGQKLTLKCQQNFNHDTMYWYRQDSGKGLRLIYYSITENDLQKGDLSEGYDASREKKSSFSLTVTSAQKNEMAVFLCASSLHRGEVFFGKGTRLTVV.